This T cell receptor beta chain came from a study of blood T cell repertoires in COVID-19. Background on the study: Collection of acute and convalescent COVID-19 samples took place in the United States, Italy and Spain. Nucleic acid was either cDNA or gDNA, and it came from T cells, B-cell-depleted T cells, or PBMCs.

Only in-frame clones appear in the TCRdb table, and some are missing; sequencing was by immunoSEQ multiplex PCR. The table includes 400,000 or so clones, around nine tenths detected once. Enrollment of patients from Seattle took place during active infection, with longitudinal follow-up. The CDR3 length is 16 residues. Trimming removed 1 base from V and 1 base from J, with 11 bases in between. The germline CDR1 and CDR2 sequences are MGHRA and YSYEKL. V usage is TRBV4-1 and J usage is TRBJ1-5, with D unclear. Sequencing was carried out using peripheral blood. The source is a woman in her thirties or forties with COVID-19, enrolled during active disease. CDR3 coding DNA: TGCGCCAGCAGCCAAGTGGCCTCGGGAAGCAATCAGCCCCAGCATTTT. Protein sequence: CASSQVASGSNQPQHF.